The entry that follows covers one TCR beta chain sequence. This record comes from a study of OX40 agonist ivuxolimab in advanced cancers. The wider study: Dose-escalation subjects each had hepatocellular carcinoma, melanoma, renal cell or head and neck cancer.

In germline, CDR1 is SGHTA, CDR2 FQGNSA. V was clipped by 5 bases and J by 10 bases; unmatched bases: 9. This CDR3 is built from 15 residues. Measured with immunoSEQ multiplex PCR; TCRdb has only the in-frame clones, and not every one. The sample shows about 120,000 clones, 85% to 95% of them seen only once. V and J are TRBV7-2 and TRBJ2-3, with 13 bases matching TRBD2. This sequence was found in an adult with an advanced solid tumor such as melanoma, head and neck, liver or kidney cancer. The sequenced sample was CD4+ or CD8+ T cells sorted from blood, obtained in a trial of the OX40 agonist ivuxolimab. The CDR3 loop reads CASSPRLAGGPAQYF. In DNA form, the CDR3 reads TGTGCCAGCAGCCCAAGACTAGCGGGAGGCCCTGCGCAGTATTTT.